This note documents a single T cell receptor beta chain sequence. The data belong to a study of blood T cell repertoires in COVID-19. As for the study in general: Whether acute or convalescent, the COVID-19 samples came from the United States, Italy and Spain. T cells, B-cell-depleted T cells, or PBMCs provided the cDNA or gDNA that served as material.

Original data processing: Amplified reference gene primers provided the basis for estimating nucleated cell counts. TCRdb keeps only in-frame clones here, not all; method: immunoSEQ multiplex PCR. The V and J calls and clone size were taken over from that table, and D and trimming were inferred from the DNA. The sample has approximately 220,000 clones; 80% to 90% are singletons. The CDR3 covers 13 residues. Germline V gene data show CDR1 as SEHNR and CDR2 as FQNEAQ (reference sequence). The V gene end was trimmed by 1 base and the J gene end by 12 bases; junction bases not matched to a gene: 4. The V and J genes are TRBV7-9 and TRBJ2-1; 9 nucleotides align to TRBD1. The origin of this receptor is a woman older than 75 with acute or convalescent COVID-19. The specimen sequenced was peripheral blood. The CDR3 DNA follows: TGTGCCAGCAGCTTAGGGGACAGGGTCTTGCAGTTCTTC. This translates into CASSLGDRVLQFF. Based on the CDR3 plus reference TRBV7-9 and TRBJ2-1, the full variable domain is DTGVSQNPRHKITKRGQNVTFRCDPISEHNRLYWYRQTLGQGPEFLTYFQNEAQLEKSRLLSDRFSAERPKGSFSTLEIQRTEQGDSAMYLCASSLGDRVLQFFGPGTRLTVL.